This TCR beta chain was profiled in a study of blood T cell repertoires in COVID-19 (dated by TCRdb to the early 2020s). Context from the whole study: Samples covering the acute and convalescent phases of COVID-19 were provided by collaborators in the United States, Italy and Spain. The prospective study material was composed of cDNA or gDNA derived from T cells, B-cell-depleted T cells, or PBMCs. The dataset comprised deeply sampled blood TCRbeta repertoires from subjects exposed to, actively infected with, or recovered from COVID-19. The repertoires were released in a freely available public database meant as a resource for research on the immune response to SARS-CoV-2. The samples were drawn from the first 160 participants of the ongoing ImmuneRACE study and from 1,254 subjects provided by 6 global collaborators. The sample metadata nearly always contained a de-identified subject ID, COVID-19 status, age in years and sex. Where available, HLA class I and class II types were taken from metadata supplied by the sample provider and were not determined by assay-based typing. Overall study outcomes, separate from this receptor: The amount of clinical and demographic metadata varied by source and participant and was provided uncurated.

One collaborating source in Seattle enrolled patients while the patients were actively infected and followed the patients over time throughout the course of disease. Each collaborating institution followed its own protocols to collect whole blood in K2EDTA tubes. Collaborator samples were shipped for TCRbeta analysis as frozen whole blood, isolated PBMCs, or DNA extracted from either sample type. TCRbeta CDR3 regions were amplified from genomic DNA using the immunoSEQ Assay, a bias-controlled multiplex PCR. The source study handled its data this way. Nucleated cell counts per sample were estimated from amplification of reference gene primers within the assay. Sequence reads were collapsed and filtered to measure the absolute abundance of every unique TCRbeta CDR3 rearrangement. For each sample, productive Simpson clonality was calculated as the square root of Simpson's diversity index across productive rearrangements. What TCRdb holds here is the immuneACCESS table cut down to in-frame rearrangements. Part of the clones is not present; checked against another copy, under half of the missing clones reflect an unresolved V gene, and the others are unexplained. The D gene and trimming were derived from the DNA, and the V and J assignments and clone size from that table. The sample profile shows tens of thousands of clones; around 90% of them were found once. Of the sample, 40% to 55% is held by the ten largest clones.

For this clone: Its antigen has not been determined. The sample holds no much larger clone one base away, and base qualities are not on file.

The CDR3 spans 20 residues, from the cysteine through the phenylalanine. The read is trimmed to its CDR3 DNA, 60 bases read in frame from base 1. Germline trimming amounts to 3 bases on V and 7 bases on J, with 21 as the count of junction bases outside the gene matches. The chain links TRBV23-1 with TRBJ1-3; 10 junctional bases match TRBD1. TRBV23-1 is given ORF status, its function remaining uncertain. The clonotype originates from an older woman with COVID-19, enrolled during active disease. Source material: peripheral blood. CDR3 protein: CASSQEPGQGTNKGGNTIYF. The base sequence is TGCGCCAGCAGTCAGGAACCGGGACAGGGGACTAACAAGGGTGGGAACACCATATATTTT.